The clone carrying this TCR beta chain was observed a few times. Per the original methods: From about 20,000 to 690,000 TCRs were found per sample, with a median of 95,638. MiXCR, applied by TCRdb to the RACE reads, yields one record per CDR3 protein. TCRdb's processing, not the authors' own work, is the source of the V and J calls. The sample has about 70,000 distinct CDR3 sequences, about 8% seen once. Trimming removed 0 bases at V and 3 bases at J, with 15 bases between. CDR1 is SGHRS, CDR2 YFSETQ, per germline. The CDR3 is 16 residues long. The source of the sample is a study of human T cells and chemical hapten exposure. Time point defined: patch test 2, 6 weeks after DPC sensitization. Treatment denoted: therapeutic diphenylcyclopropenone sensitization with weekly scalp DPC.

The V and J genes are TRBV5-1 and TRBJ1-2, with TRBD1 as a possible D gene (5 bases). The sample in question was whole blood, obtained in connection with sensitization to the hapten diphenylcyclopropenone (DPC). The receptor comes from a woman aged 45 to 65 with alopecia areata. Some clones in this sample may be carry-over from other donors' samples. The CDR3 DNA sequence: TGCGCCAGCAGCTTGGAGGGCAGGGCTACGGACTATGGCTACACCTTC. Protein: CASSLEGRATDYGYTF.